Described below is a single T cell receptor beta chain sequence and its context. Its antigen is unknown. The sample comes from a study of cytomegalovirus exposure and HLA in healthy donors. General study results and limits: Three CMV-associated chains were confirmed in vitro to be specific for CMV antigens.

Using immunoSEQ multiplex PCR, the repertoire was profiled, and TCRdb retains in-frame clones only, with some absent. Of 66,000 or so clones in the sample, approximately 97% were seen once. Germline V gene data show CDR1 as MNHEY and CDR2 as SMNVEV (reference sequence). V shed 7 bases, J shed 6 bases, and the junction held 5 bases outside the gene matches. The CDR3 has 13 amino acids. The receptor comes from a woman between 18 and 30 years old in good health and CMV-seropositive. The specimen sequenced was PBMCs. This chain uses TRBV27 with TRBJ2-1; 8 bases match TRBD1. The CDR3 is CASKDRAINEQFF. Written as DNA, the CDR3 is TGTGCCAGCAAGGACAGGGCTATCAATGAGCAGTTCTTC.